The TCR beta chain described here comes from a study of shared clonotypes between healthy human individuals. Notes on the study in general: Despite large depth, rarefaction showed incomplete sorted-subset sequencing. In contrast to clonotypes shared by all four donors, non-shared clonotypes had lower generation probabilities.

CD45RO-negative cells were positively selected for CCR7, leaving out terminally differentiated effector memory CD45RA+ cells. Comments on this clone: Its antigen remains unidentified.

CDR1 is SGHKS, CDR2 YYEKEE, per germline (reference sequence). CDR3 length: 15 amino acids. With V trimmed by 0 bases and J by 7 bases, 6 bases remained unmatched. The data were produced by immunoSEQ multiplex PCR, yet TCRdb's version contains in-frame clones alone and is incomplete. The sample holds over 2 million clones, 85% to 95% seen once. Material: naive CD8+ T cells sorted from blood. The source is a man in his late teens or twenties in good health. This chain joins TRBV5-5 and TRBJ1-2, with TRBD1 matching 10 bases. The CDR3: CASSLGGTGDGGYTF. The DNA for the CDR3 is TGTGCCAGCAGCTTGGGAGGGACAGGGGATGGTGGCTACACCTTC.